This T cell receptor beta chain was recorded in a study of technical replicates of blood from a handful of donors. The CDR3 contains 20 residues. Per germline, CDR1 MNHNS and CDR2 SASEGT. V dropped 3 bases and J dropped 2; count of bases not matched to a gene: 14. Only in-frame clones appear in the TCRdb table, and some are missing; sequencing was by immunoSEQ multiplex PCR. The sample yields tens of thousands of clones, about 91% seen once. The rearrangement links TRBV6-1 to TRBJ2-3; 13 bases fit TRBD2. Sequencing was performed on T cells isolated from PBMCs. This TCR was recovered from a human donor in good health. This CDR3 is CASSDTKLGLAGALTDTQYF. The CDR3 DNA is TGTGCCAGCAGTGACACCAAACTCGGACTAGCGGGAGCTCTCACAGATACGCAGTATTTT.